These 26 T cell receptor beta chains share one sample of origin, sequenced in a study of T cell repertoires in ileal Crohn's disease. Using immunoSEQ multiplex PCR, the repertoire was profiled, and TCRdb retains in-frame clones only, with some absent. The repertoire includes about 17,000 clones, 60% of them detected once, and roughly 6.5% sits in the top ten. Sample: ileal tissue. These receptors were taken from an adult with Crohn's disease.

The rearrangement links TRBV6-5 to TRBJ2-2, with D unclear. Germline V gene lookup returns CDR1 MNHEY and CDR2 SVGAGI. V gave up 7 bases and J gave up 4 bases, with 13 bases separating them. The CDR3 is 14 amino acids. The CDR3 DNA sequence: TGTGCCAGCACCCTATCCCGAGCCACCGGGGAGCTGTTTTTT. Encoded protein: CASTLSRATGELFF.

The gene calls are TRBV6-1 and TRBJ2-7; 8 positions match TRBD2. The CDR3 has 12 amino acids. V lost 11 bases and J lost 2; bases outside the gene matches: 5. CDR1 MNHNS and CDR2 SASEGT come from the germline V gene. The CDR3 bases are TGTGCCCTGAGCGGGGGAACCTACGAGCAGTACTTC. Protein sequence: CALSGGTYEQYF.

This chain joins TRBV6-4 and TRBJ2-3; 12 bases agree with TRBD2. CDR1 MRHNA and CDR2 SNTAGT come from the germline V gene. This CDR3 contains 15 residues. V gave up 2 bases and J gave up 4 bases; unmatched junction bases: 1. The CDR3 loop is CASSDLAGGADTQYF. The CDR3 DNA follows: TGTGCCAGCAGTGACCTAGCGGGAGGGGCAGATACGCAGTATTTT.

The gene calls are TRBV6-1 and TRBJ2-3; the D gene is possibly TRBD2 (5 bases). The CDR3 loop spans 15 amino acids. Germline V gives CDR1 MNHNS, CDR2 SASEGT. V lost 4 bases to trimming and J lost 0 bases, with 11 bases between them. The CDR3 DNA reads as TGTGCCAGCAGTGGCGGGCTCTCTAGCACAGATACGCAGTATTTT. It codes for CASSGGLSSTDTQYF.

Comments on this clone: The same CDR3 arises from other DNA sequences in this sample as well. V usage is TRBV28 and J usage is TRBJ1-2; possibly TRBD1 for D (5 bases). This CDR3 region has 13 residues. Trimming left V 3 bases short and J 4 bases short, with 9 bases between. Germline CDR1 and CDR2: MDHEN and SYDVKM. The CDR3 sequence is CASSLGGFYGYTF. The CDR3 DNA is TGTGCCAGCAGTTTGGGGGGGTTCTATGGCTACACCTTC.

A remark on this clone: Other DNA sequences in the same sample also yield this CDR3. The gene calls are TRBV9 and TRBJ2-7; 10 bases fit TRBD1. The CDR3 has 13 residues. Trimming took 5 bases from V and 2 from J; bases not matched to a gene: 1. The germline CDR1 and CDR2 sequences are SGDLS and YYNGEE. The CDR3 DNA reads TGTGCCAGCAGTGGACAGGGGGCCTACGAGCAGTACTTC. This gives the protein CASSGQGAYEQYF.

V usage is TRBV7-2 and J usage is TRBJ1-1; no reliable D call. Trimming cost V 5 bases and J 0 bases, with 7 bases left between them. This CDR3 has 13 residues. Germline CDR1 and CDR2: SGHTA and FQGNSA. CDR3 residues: CASSLTVNTEAFF. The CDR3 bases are TGTGCCAGCAGCCTAACAGTGAACACTGAAGCTTTCTTT.

CDR3 bases: TGTGCCAGCAGCCCCCATTGGGGGCCCTACGAGCAGTACTTC. This gives the protein CASSPHWGPYEQYF. The chain links TRBV11-2 to TRBJ2-7, with a possible D match to TRBD1 (6 bases). Trimming took 5 bases from V and 2 from J, leaving 13 bases between them. Germline CDR1 SGHAT, CDR2 FQNNGV. CDR3 length: 14 residues.

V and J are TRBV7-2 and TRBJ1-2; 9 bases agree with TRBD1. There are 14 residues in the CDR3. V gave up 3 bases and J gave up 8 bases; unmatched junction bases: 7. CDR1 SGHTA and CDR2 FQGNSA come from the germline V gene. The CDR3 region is CASSLTTGGLGYTF. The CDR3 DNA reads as TGTGCCAGCAGCTTGACGACAGGGGGGCTGGGCTACACCTTC. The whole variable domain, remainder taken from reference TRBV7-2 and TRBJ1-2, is GAGVSQSPSNKVTEKGKDVELRCDPISGHTALYWYRQSLGQGLEFLIYFQGNSAPDKSGLPSDRFSAERTGGSVSTLTIQRTQQEDSAVYLCASSLTTGGLGYTFGSGTRLTVV.

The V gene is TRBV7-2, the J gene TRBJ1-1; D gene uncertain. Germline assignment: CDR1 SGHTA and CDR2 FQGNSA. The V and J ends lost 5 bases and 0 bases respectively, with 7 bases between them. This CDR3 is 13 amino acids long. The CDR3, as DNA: TGTGCCAGCAGCCACACAGTGAACACTGAAGCTTTCTTT. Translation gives CASSHTVNTEAFF.

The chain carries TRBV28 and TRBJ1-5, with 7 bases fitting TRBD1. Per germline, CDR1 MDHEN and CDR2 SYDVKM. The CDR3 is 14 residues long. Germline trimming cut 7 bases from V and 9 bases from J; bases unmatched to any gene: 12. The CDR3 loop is CASTPGQTPGPQHF. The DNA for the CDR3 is TGTGCCAGCACTCCGGGACAGACCCCCGGGCCCCAGCATTTT. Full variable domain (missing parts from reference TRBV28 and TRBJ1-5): DVKVTQSSRYLVKRTGEKVFLECVQDMDHENMFWYRQDPGLGLRLIYFSYDVKMKEKGDIPEGYSVSREKKERFSLILESASTNQTSMYLCASTPGQTPGPQHFGDGTRLSIL.

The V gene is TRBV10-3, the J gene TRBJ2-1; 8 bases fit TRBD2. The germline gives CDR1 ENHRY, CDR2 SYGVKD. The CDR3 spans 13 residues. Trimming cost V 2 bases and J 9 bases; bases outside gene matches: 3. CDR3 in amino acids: CAISEREGREQFF. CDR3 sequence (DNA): TGTGCCATCAGTGAGCGGGAGGGCCGTGAGCAGTTCTTC.

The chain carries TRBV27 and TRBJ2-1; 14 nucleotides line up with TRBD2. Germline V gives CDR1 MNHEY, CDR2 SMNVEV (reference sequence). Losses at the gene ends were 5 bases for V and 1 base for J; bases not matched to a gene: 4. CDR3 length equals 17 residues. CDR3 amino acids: CASSPRTSGRSYNEQFF. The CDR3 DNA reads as TGTGCCAGCAGTCCTAGGACTAGCGGGAGGTCCTACAATGAGCAGTTCTTC.

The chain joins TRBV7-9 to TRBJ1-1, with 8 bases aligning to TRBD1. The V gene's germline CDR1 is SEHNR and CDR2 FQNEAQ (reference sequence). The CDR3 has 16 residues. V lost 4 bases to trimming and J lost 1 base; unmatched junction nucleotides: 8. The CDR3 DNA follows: TGTGCCAGCAGCTCTGGACAGGGCTTTTGGAACACTGAAGCTTTCTTT. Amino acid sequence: CASSSGQGFWNTEAFF.

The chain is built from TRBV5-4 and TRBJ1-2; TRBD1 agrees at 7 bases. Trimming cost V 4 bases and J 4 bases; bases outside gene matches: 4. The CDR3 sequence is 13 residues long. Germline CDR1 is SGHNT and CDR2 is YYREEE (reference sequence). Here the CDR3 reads CASSLGTAYGYTF. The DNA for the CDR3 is TGTGCCAGCAGCCTAGGGACAGCCTATGGCTACACCTTC.

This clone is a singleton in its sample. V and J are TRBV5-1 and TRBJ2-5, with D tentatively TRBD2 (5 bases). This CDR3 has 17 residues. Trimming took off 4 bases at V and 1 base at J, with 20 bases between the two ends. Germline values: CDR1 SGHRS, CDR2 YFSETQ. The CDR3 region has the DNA TGCGCCAGCAGCAGCCTTAGCGAGCCCGAGGCCCAAGAGACCCAGTACTTC. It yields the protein CASSSLSEPEAQETQYF.

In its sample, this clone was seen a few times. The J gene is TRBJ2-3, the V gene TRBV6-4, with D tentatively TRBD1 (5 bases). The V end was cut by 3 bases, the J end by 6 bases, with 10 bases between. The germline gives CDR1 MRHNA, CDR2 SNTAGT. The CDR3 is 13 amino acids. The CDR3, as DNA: TGTGCCAGCAGTGAACAGGAAGAGGATACGCAGTATTTT. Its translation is CASSEQEEDTQYF.

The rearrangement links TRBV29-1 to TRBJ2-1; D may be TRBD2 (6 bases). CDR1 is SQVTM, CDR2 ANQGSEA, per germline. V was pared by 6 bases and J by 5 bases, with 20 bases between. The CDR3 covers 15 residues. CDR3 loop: CSVPPWTTFHNEQFF. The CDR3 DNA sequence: TGCAGCGTGCCCCCCTGGACTACCTTCCACAATGAGCAGTTCTTC.

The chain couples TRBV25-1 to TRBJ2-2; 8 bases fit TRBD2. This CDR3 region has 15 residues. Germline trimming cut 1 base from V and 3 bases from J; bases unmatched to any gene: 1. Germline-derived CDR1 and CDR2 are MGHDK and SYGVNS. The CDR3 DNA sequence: TGTGCCAGCAGTGAATTGGGACTAGACACCGGGGAGCTGTTTTTT. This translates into CASSELGLDTGELFF.

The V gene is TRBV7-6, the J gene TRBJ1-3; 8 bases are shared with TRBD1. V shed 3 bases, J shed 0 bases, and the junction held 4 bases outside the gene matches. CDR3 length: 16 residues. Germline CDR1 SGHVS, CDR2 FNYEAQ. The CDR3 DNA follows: TGTGCCAGCAGCTTGGGACAGGCCGGCTCTGGAAACACCATATATTTT. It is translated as CASSLGQAGSGNTIYF.

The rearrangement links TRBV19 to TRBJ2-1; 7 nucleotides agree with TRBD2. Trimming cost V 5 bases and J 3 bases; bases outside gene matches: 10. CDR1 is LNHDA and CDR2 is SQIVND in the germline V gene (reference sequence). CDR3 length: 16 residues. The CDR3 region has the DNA TGTGCCAGTAGTCCCCAGACTAGCCTCTTCTACAATGAGCAGTTCTTC. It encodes CASSPQTSLFYNEQFF.

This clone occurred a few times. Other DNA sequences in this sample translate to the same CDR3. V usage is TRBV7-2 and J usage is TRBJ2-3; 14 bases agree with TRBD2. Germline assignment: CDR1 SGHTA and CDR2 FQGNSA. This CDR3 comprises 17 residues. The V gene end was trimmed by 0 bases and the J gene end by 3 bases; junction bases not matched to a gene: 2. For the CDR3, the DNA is TGTGCCAGCAGCTTAGCCCGGACTAGCGGGAGGACAGATACGCAGTATTTT. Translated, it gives CASSLARTSGRTDTQYF.

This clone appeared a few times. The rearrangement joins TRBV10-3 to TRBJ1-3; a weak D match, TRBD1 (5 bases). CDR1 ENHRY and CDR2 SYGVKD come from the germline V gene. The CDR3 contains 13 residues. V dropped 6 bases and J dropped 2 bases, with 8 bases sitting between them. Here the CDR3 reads CAIRDTAGNTIYF. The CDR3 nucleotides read TGTGCCATCAGGGACACGGCTGGAAACACCATATATTTT.

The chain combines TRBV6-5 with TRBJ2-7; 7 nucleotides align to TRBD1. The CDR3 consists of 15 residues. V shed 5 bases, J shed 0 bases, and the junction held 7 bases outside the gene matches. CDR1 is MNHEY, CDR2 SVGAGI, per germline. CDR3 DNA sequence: TGTGCCAGCAGTCGCCCGGACAGGAGCTCCTACGAGCAGTACTTC. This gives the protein CASSRPDRSSYEQYF.

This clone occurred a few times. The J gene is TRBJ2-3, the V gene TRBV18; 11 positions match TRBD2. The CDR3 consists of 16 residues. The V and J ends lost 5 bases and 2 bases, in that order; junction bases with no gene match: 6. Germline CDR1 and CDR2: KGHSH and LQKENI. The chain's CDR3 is CASSSRLAGPTDTQYF. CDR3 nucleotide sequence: TGTGCCAGCTCATCTCGACTAGCGGGGCCCACAGATACGCAGTATTTT.

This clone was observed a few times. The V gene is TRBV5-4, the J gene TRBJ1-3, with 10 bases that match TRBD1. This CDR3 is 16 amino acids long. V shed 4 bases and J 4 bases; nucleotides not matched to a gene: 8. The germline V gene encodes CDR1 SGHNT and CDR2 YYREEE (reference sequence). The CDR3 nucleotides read TGTGCCAGCAGCCCGGGACAGGGGTTAGTCGGAAACACCATATATTTT. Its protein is CASSPGQGLVGNTIYF.